This is a list of T cell receptor beta chains from one sample in a study of cytomegalovirus exposure and HLA in healthy donors. Some clones are missing from TCRdb's copy, which holds only in-frame ones; the method was immunoSEQ multiplex PCR. In the table there are roughly 190,000 clones, about 89% of which are singletons. The sample consisted of PBMCs. The receptors derive from a young man in good health and CMV-seropositive. CDR3s include the opening cysteine and the closing phenylalanine or tryptophan. D genes are given only for firm matches. Only part of the rows carry a size: once, few, many, or a class if the clone is expanded.

v_call	clone_size	j_call	cdr3_length	d_call	cdr3_nt	cdr3_aa
TRBV19	.	TRBJ1-5	15	.	TGTGCCAGTAGTCGGGCAGGCGAGACCAATCAGCCCCAGCATTTT	CASSRAGETNQPQHF
TRBV7-2	.	TRBJ2-3	16	TRBD1	TGTGCCAGCAGCCCCAACGCAGGGGGCAGGACAGATACGCAGTATTTT	CASSPNAGGRTDTQYF
TRBV18	.	TRBJ1-5	15	.	TGTGCCAGCTCACCAGGGGGGGGGCAAGCGCAGCCCCAGCATTTT	CASSPGGGQAQPQHF
TRBV5-6	.	TRBJ2-3	12	.	TGTGCCAGCAGCTTGGCGGTGGATACGCAGTATTTT	CASSLAVDTQYF
TRBV5-5	once	TRBJ2-7	13	.	TGTGCCAGCAGCTTGCAGGGTCCGGACGAGCAGTACTTC	CASSLQGPDEQYF
TRBV6-5	.	TRBJ1-6	16	.	TGTGCCAGCAGTTACTACAAGAGCTCCTATAATTCACCCCTCCACTTT	CASSYYKSSYNSPLHF
TRBV4-1	.	TRBJ1-2	16	TRBD1	TGCGCCAGCAGCCTCCCGAGACAGGGCTCTAACTATGGCTACACCTTC	CASSLPRQGSNYGYTF
TRBV7-9	.	TRBJ2-1	15	TRBD1	TGTGCCAGCAGCTTAAGGGGACAGGCCCCCAATGAGCAGTTCTTC	CASSLRGQAPNEQFF
TRBV28	.	TRBJ1-2	12	.	TGTGCCAGCTGGTCCGGTAACTATGGCTACACCTTC	CASWSGNYGYTF
TRBV15	.	TRBJ2-7	14	.	TGTGCCACCAGCAGAGATCCAGGGGCCAACGAGCAGTACTTC	CATSRDPGANEQYF
TRBV30	once	TRBJ2-7	13	TRBD2	TGTGCCTGGAGACCGACTAGCGGCTACGAGCAGTACTTC	CAWRPTSGYEQYF
TRBV9	.	TRBJ2-1	15	.	TGTGCCAGCAGCGTAGGGGGATCAGTCCCGGTGGGGCAGTTCTTC	CASSVGGSVPVGQFF
TRBV5-6	.	TRBJ1-5	17	.	TGTGCCAGCAGCTTGATGAGGCAGGGAGTTAGTAGTCAGCCCCAGCATTTT	CASSLMRQGVSSQPQHF
TRBV6-1	.	TRBJ2-7	13	.	TGTGCCAGCAGTGATCGACAGCCCTACGAGCAGTACTTC	CASSDRQPYEQYF
TRBV2	.	TRBJ2-2	15	.	TGTGCCAGCAGTGAGGAGGGGATGGACACCGGGGAGCTGTTTTTT	CASSEEGMDTGELFF
TRBV11-2	.	TRBJ2-7	13	.	TGTGCCAGCAGCCCTGGACTGGGTTACGAGCAGTACTTC	CASSPGLGYEQYF
TRBV29-1	.	TRBJ2-5	14	.	TGCAGCGCGCGGGACAGACGAATCCAAGAGACCCAGTACTTC	CSARDRRIQETQYF
TRBV15	.	TRBJ1-1	14	.	TGTGCCACCAGCAGAGATCGGTTAACACCTGAGGCTTTCTTT	CATSRDRLTPEAFF
TRBV19	few	TRBJ2-6	18	.	TGTGCCAGTAGTATAGGCCAGCGGGCCATCTCTGGGGCCAACGTCCTGACTTTC	CASSIGQRAISGANVLTF
TRBV7-9	.	TRBJ1-1	13	.	TGTGCCAGCAGCTCCCCTGGGCGGACTGAAGCTTTCTTT	CASSSPGRTEAFF
TRBV6-5	.	TRBJ2-1	11	.	TGTGCCAGCAGTTTCCTCAATGAGCAGTTCTTC	CASSFLNEQFF
TRBV4-3	.	TRBJ2-7	15	TRBD1	TGCGCCAGCAGCCAAGAGCGACAGGGAAACCACGAGCAGTACTTC	CASSQERQGNHEQYF
TRBV18	few	TRBJ1-3	17	TRBD1	TGTGCCAGCTCACGAGGACAGGGCACAGGAAGTGGAAACACCATATATTTT	CASSRGQGTGSGNTIYF
TRBV5-1	.	TRBJ1-1	20	.	TGCGCCAGCAGCTCTCGCTATAACTCCCGGGCCCGGGATTTGGGCACTGAAGCTTTCTTT	CASSSRYNSRARDLGTEAFF
TRBV5-1	.	TRBJ1-2	15	.	TGCGCCAGCAGCTTGAATTCTTGGCGGGCCAATGGCTACACCTTC	CASSLNSWRANGYTF
TRBV5-6	few	TRBJ2-5	14	TRBD1	TGTGCCAGCAGCGCACACAGGGGGCGGGGGACCCAGTACTTC	CASSAHRGRGTQYF
TRBV4-1	.	TRBJ2-2	18	TRBD2	TGCGCCAGCAGCCGAGGACTAGCGGGCAACGCGAACACCGGGGAGCTGTTTTTT	CASSRGLAGNANTGELFF
TRBV7-3	.	TRBJ2-7	15	TRBD2	TGTGCCAGCAGCGTCCGCGGGGGAGGGTTTTACGAGCAGTACTTC	CASSVRGGGFYEQYF
TRBV7-6	.	TRBJ2-7	16	.	TGTGCCAGCAGCCAGACCACGACTCATTGGGCATACGAGCAGTACTTC	CASSQTTTHWAYEQYF
TRBV5-1	.	TRBJ2-6	14	.	TGCGCCAGCAGCTTGGCCACTGGGGCCAACGTCCTGACTTTC	CASSLATGANVLTF
TRBV28	.	TRBJ1-5	16	.	TGTGCCATCAGCGGCCAGGTCCTCGTTAAGAATCAGCCCCAGCATTTT	CAISGQVLVKNQPQHF
TRBV21-1	.	TRBJ2-3	18	.	TGTGCCAGCAGCAAAGAACCCTCCCCTCATGGGGGGACAGATACGCAGTATTTT	CASSKEPSPHGGTDTQYF
TRBV4-2	few	TRBJ2-7	17	TRBD2	TGTGCCAGCAGCCAAGAGTGGCGAGCGGGGGGGCTCTACGAGCAGTACTTC	CASSQEWRAGGLYEQYF
TRBV5-6	.	TRBJ2-7	14	.	TGTGCCAGCAGCTTGATACAGCTCTCCTACGAGCAGTACTTC	CASSLIQLSYEQYF
TRBV10-3	.	TRBJ1-2	13	.	TGTGCCATCAGTGAGGGGGGGGACTATGGCTACACCTTC	CAISEGGDYGYTF
TRBV15	.	TRBJ2-7	16	TRBD2	TGTGCCACCGCGGGACTAGCGGGAAAGAGTAGCTACGAGCAGTACTTC	CATAGLAGKSSYEQYF
TRBV9	.	TRBJ2-3	15	.	TGTGCCAGCAGCGTAAGGGGGGTGAGCACAGATACGCAGTATTTT	CASSVRGVSTDTQYF
TRBV5-1	.	TRBJ2-5	15	TRBD2	TGCGCCAGCAGCTTGGCCACTAGCGACCAAGAGACCCAGTACTTC	CASSLATSDQETQYF
TRBV7-2	.	TRBJ2-7	14	.	TGTGCCAGCAGCTTGCAGGGGAGCTCCTACGAGCAGTACTTC	CASSLQGSSYEQYF
TRBV7-2	.	TRBJ2-7	16	.	TGTGCCAGCAGCTTAGCGCGAAGCGGAACAGCCTACGAGCAGTACTTC	CASSLARSGTAYEQYF
TRBV9	once	TRBJ1-6	14	.	TGTGCCAGCAGCGAGGGCAGGGTGAATTCACCCCTCCACTTT	CASSEGRVNSPLHF